This TCR beta chain emerged from a study of regulatory T cells in long-lasting Graves disease. This CDR3 is built from 15 residues. Losses at the gene ends were 6 bases for V and 6 bases for J; bases not matched to a gene: 15. Germline V gene data show CDR1 as SQVTM and CDR2 as ANQGSEA. This clonotype was recorded at least ten times. The antigen is unknown. Points from the study as a whole: Persistent disease was associated with favored TRBV28 usage and with favored use of TRBJ1-2 and TRBJ2-5.

Time point denoted: persistent/refractory GD, antithyroid drugs over 5 years with positive TRAb. PBMC-extracted RNA yielded the TCR library. An endocrinology department located in Xi'an, China, was where the patients came from. Construction of TCR beta libraries relied on iRepertoire HTBI primers and on Arm-PCR targeting CDR3 regions. TCRdb analysed the multiplex PCR reads with MiXCR anew, one entry per CDR3 protein. The sample holds around 500,000 distinct CDR3 sequences, less than 25% seen once. The sample consisted of peripheral blood mononuclear cells (PBMCs), taken when the disease was refractory, from a patient treated with antithyroid drugs. The rearrangement links TRBV29-1 to TRBJ2-7; 9 bases are shared with TRBD2. The clonotype comes from a female donor with Graves disease. CDR3 loop: CSVRGGNLAGSEQYF. For the CDR3, the DNA is TGCAGCGTCCGCGGAGGTAACCTAGCGGGGAGCGAGCAGTACTTC.